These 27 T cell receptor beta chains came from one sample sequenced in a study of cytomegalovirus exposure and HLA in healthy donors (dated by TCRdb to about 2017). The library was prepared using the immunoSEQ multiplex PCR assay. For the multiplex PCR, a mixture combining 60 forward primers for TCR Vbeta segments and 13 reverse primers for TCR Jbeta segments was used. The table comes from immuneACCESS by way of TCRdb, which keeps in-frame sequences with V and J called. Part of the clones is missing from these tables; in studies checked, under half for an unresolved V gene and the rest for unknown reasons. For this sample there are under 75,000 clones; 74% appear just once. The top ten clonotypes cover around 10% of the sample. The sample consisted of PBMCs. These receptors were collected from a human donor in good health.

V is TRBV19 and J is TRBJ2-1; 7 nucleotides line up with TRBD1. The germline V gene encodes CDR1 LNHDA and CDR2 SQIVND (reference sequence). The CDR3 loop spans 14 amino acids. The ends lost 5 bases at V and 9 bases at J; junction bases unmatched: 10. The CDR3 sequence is CASSSDREDTEQFF. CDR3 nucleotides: TGTGCCAGTAGTTCAGACAGGGAAGACACTGAGCAGTTCTTC. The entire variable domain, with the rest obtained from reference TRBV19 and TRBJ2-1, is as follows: DGGITQSPKYLFRKEGQNVTLSCEQNLNHDAMYWYRQDPGQGLRLIYYSQIVNDFQKGDIAEGYSVSREKKESFPLTVTSAQKNPTAFYLCASSSDREDTEQFFGPGTRLTVL.

CDR3 coding DNA: TGTGCCAGCAGCCTCGGACAGGGTAGAACCGGGGAGCTGTTTTTT. Its protein is CASSLGQGRTGELFF. The rearrangement joins TRBV9 to TRBJ2-2; 8 nucleotides agree with TRBD1. Looked up from germline, CDR1 is SGDLS and CDR2 is YYNGEE. The junction had 7 bases not matched to a gene; V was cut back by 4 bases and J by 5 bases. There are 15 residues in the CDR3.

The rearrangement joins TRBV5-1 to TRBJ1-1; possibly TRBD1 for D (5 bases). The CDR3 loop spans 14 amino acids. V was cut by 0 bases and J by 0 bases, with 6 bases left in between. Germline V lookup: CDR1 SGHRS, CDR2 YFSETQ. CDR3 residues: CASSLEQVNTEAFF. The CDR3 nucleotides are TGCGCCAGCAGCTTGGAACAGGTGAACACTGAAGCTTTCTTT. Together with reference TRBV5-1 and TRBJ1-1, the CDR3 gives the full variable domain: KAGVTQTPRYLIKTRGQQVTLSCSPISGHRSVSWYQQTPGQGLQFLFEYFSETQRNKGNFPGRFSGRQFSNSRSEMNVSTLELGDSALYLCASSLEQVNTEAFFGQGTRLTVV.

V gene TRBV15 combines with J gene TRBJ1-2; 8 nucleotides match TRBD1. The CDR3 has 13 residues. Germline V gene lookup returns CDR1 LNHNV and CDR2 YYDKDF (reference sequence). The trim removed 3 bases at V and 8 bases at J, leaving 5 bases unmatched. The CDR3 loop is CATSRDRVGGYTF. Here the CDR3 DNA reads TGTGCCACCAGCAGGGACAGGGTGGGCGGCTACACCTTC.

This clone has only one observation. The CDR3 bases are TGTGCCAGCAGCTTACGCCAGGACAGGGGGCGCGTAAACGAGCAGTACTTC. It translates to CASSLRQDRGRVNEQYF. The J gene is TRBJ2-7, the V gene TRBV7-2, with 11 bases aligning to TRBD1. Germline trimming cut 2 bases from V and 5 bases from J; bases unmatched to any gene: 11. This CDR3 is built from 17 residues. Germline-derived CDR1 and CDR2 are SGHTA and FQGNSA.

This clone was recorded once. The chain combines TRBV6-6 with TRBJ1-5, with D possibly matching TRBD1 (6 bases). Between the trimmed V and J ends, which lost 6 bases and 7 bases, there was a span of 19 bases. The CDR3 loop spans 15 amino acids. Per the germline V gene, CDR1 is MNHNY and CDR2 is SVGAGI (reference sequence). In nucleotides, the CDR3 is TGTGCCAGCAGACCCACAGGGTTCGGAAACCAGCCCCAGCATTTT. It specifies CASRPTGFGNQPQHF.

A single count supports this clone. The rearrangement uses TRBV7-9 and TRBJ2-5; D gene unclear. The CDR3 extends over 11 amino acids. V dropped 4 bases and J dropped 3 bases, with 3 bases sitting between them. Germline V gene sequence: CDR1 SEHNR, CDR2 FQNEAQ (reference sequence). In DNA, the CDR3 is TGTGCCAGCAGCTCCGAAGAGACCCAGTACTTC. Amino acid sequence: CASSSEETQYF.

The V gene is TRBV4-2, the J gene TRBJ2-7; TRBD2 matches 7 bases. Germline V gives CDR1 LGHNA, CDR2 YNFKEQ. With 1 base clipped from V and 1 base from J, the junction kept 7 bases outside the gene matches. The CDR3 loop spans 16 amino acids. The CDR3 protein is CASSQGGGSVSYEQYF. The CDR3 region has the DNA TGTGCCAGCAGCCAAGGGGGCGGGAGTGTGTCCTACGAGCAGTACTTC.

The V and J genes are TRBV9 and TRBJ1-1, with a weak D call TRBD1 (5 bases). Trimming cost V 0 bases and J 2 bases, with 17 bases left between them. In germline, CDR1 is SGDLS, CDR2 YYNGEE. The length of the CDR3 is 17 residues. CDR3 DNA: TGTGCCAGCAGCGTAGGGGGAGGGGTTTTCATAAACACTGAAGCTTTCTTT. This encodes CASSVGGGVFINTEAFF.

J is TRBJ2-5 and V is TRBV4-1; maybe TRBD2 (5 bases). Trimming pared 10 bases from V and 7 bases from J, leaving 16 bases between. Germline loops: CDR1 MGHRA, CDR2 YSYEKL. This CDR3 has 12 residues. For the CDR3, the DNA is TGCGCCACCGGACTCCCTTTGGGGACCCAGTACTTC. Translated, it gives CATGLPLGTQYF.

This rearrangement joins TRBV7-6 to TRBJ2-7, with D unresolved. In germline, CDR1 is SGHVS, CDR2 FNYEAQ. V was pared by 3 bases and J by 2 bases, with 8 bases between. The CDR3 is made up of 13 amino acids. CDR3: CASSFGETYEQYF. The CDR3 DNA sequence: TGTGCCAGCAGCTTCGGTGAAACCTACGAGCAGTACTTC.

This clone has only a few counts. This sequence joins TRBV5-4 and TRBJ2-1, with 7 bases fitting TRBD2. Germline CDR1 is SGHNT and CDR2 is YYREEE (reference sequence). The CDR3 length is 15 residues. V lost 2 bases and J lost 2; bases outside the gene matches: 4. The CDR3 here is CASSFGTTTYNEQFF. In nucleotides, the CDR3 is TGTGCCAGCAGCTTCGGGACTACGACCTACAATGAGCAGTTCTTC.

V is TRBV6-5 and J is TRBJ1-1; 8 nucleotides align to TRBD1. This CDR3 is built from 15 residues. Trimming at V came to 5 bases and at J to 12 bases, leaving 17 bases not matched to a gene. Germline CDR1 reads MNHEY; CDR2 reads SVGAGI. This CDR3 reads CASSQTPPGQGRSFF. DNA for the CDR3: TGTGCCAGCAGTCAGACCCCTCCAGGACAGGGTCGATCTTTCTTT.

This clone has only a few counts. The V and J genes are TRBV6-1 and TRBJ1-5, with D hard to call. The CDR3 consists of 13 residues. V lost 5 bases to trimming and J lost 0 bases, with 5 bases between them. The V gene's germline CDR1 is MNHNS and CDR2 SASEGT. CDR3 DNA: TGTGCCAGCAGTACTGGTAGCAATCAGCCCCAGCATTTT. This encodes CASSTGSNQPQHF.

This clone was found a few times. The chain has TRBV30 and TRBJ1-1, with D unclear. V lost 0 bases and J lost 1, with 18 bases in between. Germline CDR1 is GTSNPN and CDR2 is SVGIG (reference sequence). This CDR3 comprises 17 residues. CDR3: CAWSVPGYRRRNTEAFF. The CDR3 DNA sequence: TGTGCCTGGAGTGTACCGGGGTACCGGCGGAGGAACACTGAAGCTTTCTTT.

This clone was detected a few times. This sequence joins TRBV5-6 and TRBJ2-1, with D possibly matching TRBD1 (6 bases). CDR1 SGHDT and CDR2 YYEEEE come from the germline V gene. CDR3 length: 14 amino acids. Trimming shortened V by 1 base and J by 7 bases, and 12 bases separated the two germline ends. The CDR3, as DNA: TGTGCCAGCAGCTTGACAATAACAGGGAATGAGCAGTTCTTC. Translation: CASSLTITGNEQFF.

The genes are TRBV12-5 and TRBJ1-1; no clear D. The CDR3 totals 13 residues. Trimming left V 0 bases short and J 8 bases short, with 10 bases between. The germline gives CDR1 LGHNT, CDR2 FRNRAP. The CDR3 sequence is CASGLVGLPEAFF. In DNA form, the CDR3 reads TGTGCTAGTGGTTTGGTTGGGCTGCCCGAAGCTTTCTTT.

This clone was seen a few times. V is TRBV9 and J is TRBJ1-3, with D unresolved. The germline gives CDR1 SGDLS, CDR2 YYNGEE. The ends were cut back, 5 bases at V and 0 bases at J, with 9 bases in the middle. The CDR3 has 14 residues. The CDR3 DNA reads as TGTGCCAGCAGTCCACAGAGCTCTGGAAACACCATATATTTT. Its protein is CASSPQSSGNTIYF.

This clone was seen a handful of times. The CDR3 region has the DNA TGCGCCAGCAGCCGGCAACTAGCGGAACAAGAGACCCAGTACTTC. This encodes CASSRQLAEQETQYF. The chain has TRBV5-1 and TRBJ2-5; 8 bases align to TRBD2. V trimming: 4 bases; J trimming: 2 bases; junction bases outside the gene matches: 7. From germline, CDR1 is SGHRS and CDR2 YFSETQ. CDR3 size: 15 residues.

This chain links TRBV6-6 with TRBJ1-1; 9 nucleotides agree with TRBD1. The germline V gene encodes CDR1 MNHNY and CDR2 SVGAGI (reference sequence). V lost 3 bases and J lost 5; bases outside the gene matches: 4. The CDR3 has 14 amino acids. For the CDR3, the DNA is TGTGCCAGCAGTTATGGGACAGGGAGGACTGAAGCTTTCTTT. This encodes CASSYGTGRTEAFF.

The CDR3 is CASSSGTGGYEQYF. CDR3 nucleotide sequence: TGTGCCAGCAGCTCCGGGACAGGGGGCTACGAGCAGTACTTC. The chain links TRBV7-6 to TRBJ2-7, with 11 bases identical to TRBD1. This CDR3 contains 14 residues. V dropped 4 bases and J dropped 3; count of bases not matched to a gene: 2. The germline V gene has CDR1 SGHVS and CDR2 FNYEAQ.

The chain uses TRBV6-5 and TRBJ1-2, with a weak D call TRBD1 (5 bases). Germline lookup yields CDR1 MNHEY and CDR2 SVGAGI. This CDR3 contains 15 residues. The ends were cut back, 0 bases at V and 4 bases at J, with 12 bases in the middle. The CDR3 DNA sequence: TGTGCCAGCAGTTACTCCCCCCAGGGTGGCTATGGCTACACCTTC. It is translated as CASSYSPQGGYGYTF.

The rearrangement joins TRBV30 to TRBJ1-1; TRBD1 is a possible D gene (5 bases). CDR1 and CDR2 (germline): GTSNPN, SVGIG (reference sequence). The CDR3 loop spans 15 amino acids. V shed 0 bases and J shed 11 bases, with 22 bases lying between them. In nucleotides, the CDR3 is TGTGCCTGGAGTGTGGTGGCAGGGACTGGTGTGGGGGCTTTCTTT. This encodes CAWSVVAGTGVGAFF.

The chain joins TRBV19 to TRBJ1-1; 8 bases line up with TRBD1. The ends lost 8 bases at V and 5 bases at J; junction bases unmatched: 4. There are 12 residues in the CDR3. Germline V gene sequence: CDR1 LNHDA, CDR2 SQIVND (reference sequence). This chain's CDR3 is CASDDRGTEAFF. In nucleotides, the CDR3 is TGTGCCAGTGATGACAGGGGAACTGAAGCTTTCTTT.

The CDR3: CAWRMDRNTEAFF. DNA for the CDR3: TGTGCCTGGAGAATGGACAGGAACACTGAAGCTTTCTTT. The chain uses TRBV30 and TRBJ1-1; the D gene is possibly TRBD1 (6 bases). The CDR3 is made up of 13 amino acids. V was clipped by 3 bases and J by 1 base, with 9 bases between them. Germline CDR1 and CDR2: GTSNPN and SVGIG (reference sequence).

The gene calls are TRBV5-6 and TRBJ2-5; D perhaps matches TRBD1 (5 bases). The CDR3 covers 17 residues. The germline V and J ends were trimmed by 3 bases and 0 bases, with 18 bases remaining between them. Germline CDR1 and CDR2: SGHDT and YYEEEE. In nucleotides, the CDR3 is TGTGCCAGCAGCTCCAAGAAAGGGGCCAAGTACCAAGAGACCCAGTACTTC. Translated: CASSSKKGAKYQETQYF.

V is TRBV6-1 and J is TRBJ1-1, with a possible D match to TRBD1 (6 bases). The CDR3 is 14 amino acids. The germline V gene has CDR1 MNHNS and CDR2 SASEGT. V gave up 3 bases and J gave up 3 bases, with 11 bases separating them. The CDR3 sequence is CASSDLGGYTEAFF. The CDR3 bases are TGTGCCAGCAGTGACTTAGGGGGTTACACTGAAGCTTTCTTT.